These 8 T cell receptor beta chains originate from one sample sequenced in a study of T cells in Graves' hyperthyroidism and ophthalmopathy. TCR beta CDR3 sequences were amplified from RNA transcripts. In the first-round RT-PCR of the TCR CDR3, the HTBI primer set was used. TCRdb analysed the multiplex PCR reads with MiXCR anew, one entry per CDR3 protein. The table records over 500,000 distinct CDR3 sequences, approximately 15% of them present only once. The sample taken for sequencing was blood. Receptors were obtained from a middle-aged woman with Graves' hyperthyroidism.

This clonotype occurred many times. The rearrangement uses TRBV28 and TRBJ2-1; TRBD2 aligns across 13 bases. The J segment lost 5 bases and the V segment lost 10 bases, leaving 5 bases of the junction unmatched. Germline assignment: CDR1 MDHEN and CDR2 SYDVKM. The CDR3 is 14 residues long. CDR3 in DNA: TGTGCCACCGGGACTAGCGGGACCAACAATGAGCAGTTCTTC. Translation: CATGTSGTNNEQFF.

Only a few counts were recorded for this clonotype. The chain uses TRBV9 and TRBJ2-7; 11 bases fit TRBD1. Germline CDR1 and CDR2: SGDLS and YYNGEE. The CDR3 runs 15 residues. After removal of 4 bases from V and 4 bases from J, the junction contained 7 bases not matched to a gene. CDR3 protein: CASSSGTGGDYEQYF. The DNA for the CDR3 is TGTGCCAGCAGCTCTGGGACAGGGGGGGATTACGAGCAGTACTTC.

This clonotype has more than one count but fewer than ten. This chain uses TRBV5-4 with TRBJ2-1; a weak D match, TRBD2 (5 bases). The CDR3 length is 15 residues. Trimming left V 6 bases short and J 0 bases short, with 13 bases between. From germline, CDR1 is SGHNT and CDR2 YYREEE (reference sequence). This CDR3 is CASTMSGSSYNEQFF. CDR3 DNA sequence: TGTGCCAGCACCATGAGCGGAAGCTCCTACAATGAGCAGTTCTTC.

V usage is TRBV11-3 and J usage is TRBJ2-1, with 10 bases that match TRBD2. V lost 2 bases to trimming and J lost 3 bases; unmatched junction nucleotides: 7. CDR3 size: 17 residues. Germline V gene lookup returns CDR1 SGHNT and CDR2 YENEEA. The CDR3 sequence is CASSLSPGTSVYNEQFF. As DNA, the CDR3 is TGTGCCAGCAGCTTATCGCCCGGGACTAGCGTCTACAATGAGCAGTTCTTC. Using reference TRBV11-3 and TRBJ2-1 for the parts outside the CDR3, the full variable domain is EAGVVQSPRYKIIEKKQPVAFWCNPISGHNTLYWYLQNLGQGPELLIRYENEEAVDDSQLPKDRFSAERLKGVDSTLKIQPAELGDSAVYLCASSLSPGTSVYNEQFFGPGTRLTVL.

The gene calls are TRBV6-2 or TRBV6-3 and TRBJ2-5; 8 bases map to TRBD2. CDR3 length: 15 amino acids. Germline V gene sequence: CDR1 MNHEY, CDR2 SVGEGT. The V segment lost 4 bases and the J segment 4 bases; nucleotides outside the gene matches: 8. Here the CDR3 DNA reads TGTGCCAGCAGTTCCCGGGGGGGAGTGGGAGAGACCCAGTACTTC. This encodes CASSSRGGVGETQYF.

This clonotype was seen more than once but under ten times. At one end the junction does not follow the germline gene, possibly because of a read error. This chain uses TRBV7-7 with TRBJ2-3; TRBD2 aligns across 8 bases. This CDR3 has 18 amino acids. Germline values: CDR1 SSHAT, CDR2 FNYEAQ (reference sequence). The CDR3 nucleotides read TGTGCTAGCAGCAAACAAACCTACCCGGGACTAGGCGCAGATACGCAGTATTTT. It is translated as CASSKQTYPGLGADTQYF.

The CDR3 DNA reads TGTGCCAGCAGCTTGGGGACAGGGTCGGCTAGCGGGATCTACGAGCAGTACTTC. Its translation is CASSLGTGSASGIYEQYF. The rearrangement links TRBV7-9 to TRBJ2-7; tentatively, D is TRBD1 or TRBD2 (9 bases each). The V gene lost 3 bases and the J gene lost 3 bases, with 24 bases spanning the gap. Germline loops: CDR1 SEHNR, CDR2 FQNEAQ (reference sequence). This CDR3 contains 18 residues.

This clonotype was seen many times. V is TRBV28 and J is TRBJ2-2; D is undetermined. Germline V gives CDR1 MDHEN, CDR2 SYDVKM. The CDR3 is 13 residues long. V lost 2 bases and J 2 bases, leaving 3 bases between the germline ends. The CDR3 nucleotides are TGTGCCAGCAGTTTAATTAACACCGGGGAGCTGTTTTTT. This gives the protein CASSLINTGELFF.